A selection of T cell receptor beta chains follows, all from one sample in a study of tumor T cells in aggressive B-cell lymphoma. Sequenced by immunoSEQ multiplex PCR; TCRdb stores in-frame clones only, minus some. The table includes 2,500 to 3,000 clones, 85% to 90% detected once. Sequencing was carried out using tumor tissue. These receptor sequences come from an adult with diffuse large B cell lymphoma. Both conserved end residues are part of each CDR3. D genes are given only for firm matches. Clone size appears in some rows only: once, few, many, or a class for an expanded clone.

-,TRBJ1-1,TRBV12-2,-,CASRGGDRGKRAEAFF,TGTGCAAGTCGCGGGGGGGACAGGGGCAAGAGGGCTGAAGCTTTCTTT
-,TRBJ2-7,TRBV4-1,TRBD2,CASSQDRGVEQYF,TGCGCCAGCAGCCAAGATCGGGGGGTCGAGCAGTACTTC
-,TRBJ2-5,TRBV9,TRBD1,CASSPGQGRGETQYF,TGTGCCAGCAGCCCTGGACAGGGAAGGGGAGAGACCCAGTACTTC
-,TRBJ2-5,TRBV9,-,CASSVGGYQETQYF,TGTGCCAGCAGCGTAGGAGGCTATCAAGAGACCCAGTACTTC
-,TRBJ1-1,TRBV20-1,-,CSVGSAEAFF,TGCAGTGTGGGGAGCGCTGAAGCTTTCTTT
-,TRBJ2-3,TRBV6-1,-,CASTHETASTDTQYF,TGTGCCAGCACCCATGAGACAGCAAGCACAGATACGCAGTATTTT
-,TRBJ1-2,TRBV20-1,TRBD1,CSAGQGAGYTF,TGCAGTGCTGGACAGGGGGCTGGCTACACCTTC
-,TRBJ1-1,TRBV23-1,-,CASKRAEAFF,TGCGCCAGCAAACGCGCTGAAGCTTTCTTT
-,TRBJ2-2,TRBV29-1,TRBD2,CSVEDLAGRTGELFF,TGCAGCGTTGAAGATTTAGCGGGACGTACCGGGGAGCTGTTTTTT
-,TRBJ1-1,TRBV11-2,-,CASGGRRDEAFF,TGTGCCAGCGGGGGTCGGAGGGATGAAGCTTTCTTT
-,TRBJ2-7,TRBV7-8,-,CASSLVRDEQYF,TGTGCCAGCAGCTTAGTCCGGGATGAGCAGTACTTC
-,TRBJ2-2,TRBV6-4,-,CASSQLANTGELFF,TGTGCCAGCAGTCAATTAGCGAACACCGGGGAGCTGTTTTTT
once,TRBJ2-4,TRBV28,TRBD1,CASSLASRGLTDIQYF,TGTGCCAGCAGTTTAGCCTCGAGGGGGCTTACGGACATTCAGTACTTC
-,TRBJ2-1,TRBV29-1,-,CAGSSYNEQFF,TGCGCGGGGAGCTCCTACAATGAGCAATTCTTC
-,TRBJ2-7,TRBV5-1,-,CAGSFNVGSEQYF,TGCGCCGGCAGTTTTAACGTAGGGAGCGAGCAGTACTTC
-,TRBJ2-7,TRBV5-6,-,CASSLGTFYEQYF,TGTGCCAGCAGCCTGGGGACTTTCTACGAGCAGTACTTC
-,TRBJ2-3,TRBV5-8,-,CASSLERDTQYF,TGTGCCAGCAGCTTGGAGAGGGATACGCAGTATTTT
once,TRBJ2-7,TRBV28,-,CASREGGIYEQYF,TGTGCCAGCAGGGAGGGAGGAATCTACGAGCAGTACTTC
-,TRBJ2-1,TRBV2,-,CAGKTTSSYNEQFF,TGTGCCGGCAAGACTACGAGCTCCTACAATGAGCAGTTCTTC
-,TRBJ2-7,TRBV4-1,-,CASTGDYPYEQYF,TGCGCCAGCACAGGGGACTACCCCTACGAGCAGTACTTC